Included here is one TCR beta chain sequence, with context. The method was immunoSEQ multiplex PCR; TCRdb's version includes in-frame clones alone and lacks a portion of them. The sample lists about 160,000 clones; approximately 80% were seen once. The length of the CDR3 is 13 residues. Germline CDR1 and CDR2: SEHNR and FQNEAQ (reference sequence). Deletions cut 7 bases from V and 2 bases from J, with 11 bases between. The data were obtained in a study of blood T cell repertoires in COVID-19. The rearrangement joins TRBV7-9 to TRBJ2-5, with no clear D. The sequence was obtained from a woman aged 60-75 years who had recovered from COVID-19. Material for sequencing was PBMCs or T cells enriched from blood (not recorded which). The CDR3 coding sequence is TGTGCCAGCATCCAGAGAGCGCAAGAGACCCAGTACTTC. Residues: CASIQRAQETQYF. The complete variable domain, with remaining parts taken from reference TRBV7-9 and TRBJ2-5, reads DTGVSQNPRHKITKRGQNVTFRCDPISEHNRLYWYRQTLGQGPEFLTYFQNEAQLEKSRLLSDRFSAERPKGSFSTLEIQRTEQGDSAMYLCASIQRAQETQYFGPGTRLLVL.